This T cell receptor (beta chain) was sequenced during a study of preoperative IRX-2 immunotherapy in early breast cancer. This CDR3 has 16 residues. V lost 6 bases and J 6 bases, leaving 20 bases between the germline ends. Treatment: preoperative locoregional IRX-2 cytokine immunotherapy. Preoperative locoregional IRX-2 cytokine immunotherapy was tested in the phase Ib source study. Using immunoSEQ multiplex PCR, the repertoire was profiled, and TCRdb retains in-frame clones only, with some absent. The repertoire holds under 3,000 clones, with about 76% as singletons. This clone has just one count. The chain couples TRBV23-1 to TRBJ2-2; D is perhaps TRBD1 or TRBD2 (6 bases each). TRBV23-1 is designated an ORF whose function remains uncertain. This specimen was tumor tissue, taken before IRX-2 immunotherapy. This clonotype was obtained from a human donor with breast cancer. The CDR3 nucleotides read TGCGCCAGCAGCCCGTATGGGGGGCGCAGTCCCGGGGAGCTGTTTTTT. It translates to CASSPYGGRSPGELFF.